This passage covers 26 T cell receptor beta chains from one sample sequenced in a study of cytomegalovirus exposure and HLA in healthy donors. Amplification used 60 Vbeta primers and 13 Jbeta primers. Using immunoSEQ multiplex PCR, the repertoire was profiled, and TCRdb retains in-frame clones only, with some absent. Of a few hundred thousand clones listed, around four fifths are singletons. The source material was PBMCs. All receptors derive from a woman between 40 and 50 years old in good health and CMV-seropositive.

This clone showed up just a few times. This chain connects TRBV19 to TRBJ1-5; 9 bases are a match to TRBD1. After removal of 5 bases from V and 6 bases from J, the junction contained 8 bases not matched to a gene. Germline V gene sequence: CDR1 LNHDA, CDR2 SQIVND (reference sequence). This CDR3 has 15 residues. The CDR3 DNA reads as TGTGCCAGTAGTGTTGGGACAGGGATCGGTCAGCCCCAGCATTTT. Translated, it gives CASSVGTGIGQPQHF.

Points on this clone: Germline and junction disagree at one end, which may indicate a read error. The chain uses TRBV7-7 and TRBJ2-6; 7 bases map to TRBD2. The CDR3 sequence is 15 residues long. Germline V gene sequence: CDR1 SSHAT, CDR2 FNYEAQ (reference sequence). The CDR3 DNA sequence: TGTGCTAGCAGCCCCGCGGGGGTTGGGGCCAACGTCCTGACTTTC. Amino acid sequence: CASSPAGVGANVLTF.

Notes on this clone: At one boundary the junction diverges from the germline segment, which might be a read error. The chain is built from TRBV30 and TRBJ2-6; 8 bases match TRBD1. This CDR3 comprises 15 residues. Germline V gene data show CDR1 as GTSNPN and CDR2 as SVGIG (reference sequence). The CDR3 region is CACRQGARGANGLTF. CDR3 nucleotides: TGTGCCTGCAGGCAGGGGGCGCGTGGGGCCAACGGCCTGACTTTC.

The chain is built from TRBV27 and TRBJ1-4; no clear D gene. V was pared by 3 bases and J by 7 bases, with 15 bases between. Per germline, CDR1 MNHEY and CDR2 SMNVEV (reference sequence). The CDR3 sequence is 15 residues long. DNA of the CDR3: TGTGCCAGCAGTTTGAGGACTAGACCGGGTGAAAAACTGTTTTTT. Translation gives CASSLRTRPGEKLFF.

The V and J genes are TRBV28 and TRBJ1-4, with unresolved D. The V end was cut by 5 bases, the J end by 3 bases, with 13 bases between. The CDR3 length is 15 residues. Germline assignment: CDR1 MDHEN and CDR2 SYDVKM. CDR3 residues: CASSVDPGSNEKLFF. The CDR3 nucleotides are TGTGCCAGCAGTGTGGACCCGGGGTCTAATGAAAAACTGTTTTTT.

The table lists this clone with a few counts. CDR3 DNA sequence: TGCGCCAGCAGCCAAGAACAGGGACAATTCAGCTATGGCTACACCTTC. This sequence encodes CASSQEQGQFSYGYTF. V gene TRBV4-3 combines with J gene TRBJ1-2; possible D gene TRBD1, 6 bases. Germline CDR1 is LGHNA and CDR2 is YSLEER. V lost 0 bases, J lost 4 bases, and 15 bases lay in between. The CDR3 runs 16 residues.

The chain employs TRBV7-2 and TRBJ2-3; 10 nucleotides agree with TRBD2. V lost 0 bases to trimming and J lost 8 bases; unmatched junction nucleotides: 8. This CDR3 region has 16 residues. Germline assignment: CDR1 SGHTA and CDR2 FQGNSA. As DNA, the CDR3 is TGTGCCAGCAGCTTAGCGCCGGGACTAGCGCAGGTTACGCAGTATTTT. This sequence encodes CASSLAPGLAQVTQYF. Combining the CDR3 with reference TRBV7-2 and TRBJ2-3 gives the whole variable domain GAGVSQSPSNKVTEKGKDVELRCDPISGHTALYWYRQSLGQGLEFLIYFQGNSAPDKSGLPSDRFSAERTGGSVSTLTIQRTQQEDSAVYLCASSLAPGLAQVTQYFGPGTRLTVL.

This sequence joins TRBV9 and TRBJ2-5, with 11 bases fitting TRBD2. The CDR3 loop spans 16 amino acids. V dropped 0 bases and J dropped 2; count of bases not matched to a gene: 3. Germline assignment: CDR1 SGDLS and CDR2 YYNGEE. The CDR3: CASSVGIAGGQETQYF. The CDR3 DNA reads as TGTGCCAGCAGCGTAGGGATAGCGGGGGGGCAAGAGACCCAGTACTTC.

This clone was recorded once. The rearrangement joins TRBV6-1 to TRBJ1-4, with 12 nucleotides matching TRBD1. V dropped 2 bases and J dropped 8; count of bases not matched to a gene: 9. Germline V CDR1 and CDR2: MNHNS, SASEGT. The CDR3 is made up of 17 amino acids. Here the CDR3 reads CASSEQVSGTGGEKLFF. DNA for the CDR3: TGTGCCAGCAGTGAACAAGTCAGTGGGACAGGGGGCGAAAAACTGTTTTTT.

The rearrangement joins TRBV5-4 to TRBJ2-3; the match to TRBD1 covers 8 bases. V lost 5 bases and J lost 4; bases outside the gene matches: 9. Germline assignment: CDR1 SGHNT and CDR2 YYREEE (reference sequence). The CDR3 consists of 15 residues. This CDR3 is CASRLRTGRADTQYF. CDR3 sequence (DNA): TGTGCCAGCAGACTACGGACAGGGCGGGCAGATACGCAGTATTTT.

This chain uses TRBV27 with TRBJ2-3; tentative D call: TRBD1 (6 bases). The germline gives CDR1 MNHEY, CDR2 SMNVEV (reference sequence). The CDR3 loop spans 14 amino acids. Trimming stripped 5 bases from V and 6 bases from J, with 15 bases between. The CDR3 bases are TGTGCCAGCAGTCCCGACAGGTTACGGGATACGCAGTATTTT. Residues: CASSPDRLRDTQYF.

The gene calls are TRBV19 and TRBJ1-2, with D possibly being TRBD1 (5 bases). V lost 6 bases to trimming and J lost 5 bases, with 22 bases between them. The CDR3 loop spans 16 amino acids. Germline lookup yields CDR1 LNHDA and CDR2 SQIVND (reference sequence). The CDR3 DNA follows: TGTGCCAGTAGGCCGGGAGGCCAGCCCGGGGGATATGGCTACACCTTC. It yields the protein CASRPGGQPGGYGYTF.

The CDR3 DNA follows: TGTGCCAGCAGCTCTCGACAGGGATCCTACGAGCAGTACTTC. It codes for CASSSRQGSYEQYF. The chain couples TRBV5-4 to TRBJ2-7; TRBD1 matches at 7 bases. Unmatched junction bases numbered 4, after V lost 3 bases and J lost 1 base. The CDR3 sequence is 14 residues long. The germline CDR1 and CDR2 sequences are SGHNT and YYREEE (reference sequence). Full variable domain (rest looked up from reference TRBV5-4 and TRBJ2-7): ETGVTQSPTHLIKTRGQQVTLRCSSQSGHNTVSWYQQALGQGPQFIFQYYREEENGRGNFPPRFSGLQFPNYSSELNVNALELDDSALYLCASSSRQGSYEQYFGPGTRLTVT.

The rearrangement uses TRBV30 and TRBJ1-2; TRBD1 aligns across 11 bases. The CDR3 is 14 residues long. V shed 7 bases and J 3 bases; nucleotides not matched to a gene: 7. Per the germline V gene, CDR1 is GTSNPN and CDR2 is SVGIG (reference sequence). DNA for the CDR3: TGTGCCTCGGTGAGGGGACAGGGGGACTATGGCTACACCTTC. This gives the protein CASVRGQGDYGYTF.

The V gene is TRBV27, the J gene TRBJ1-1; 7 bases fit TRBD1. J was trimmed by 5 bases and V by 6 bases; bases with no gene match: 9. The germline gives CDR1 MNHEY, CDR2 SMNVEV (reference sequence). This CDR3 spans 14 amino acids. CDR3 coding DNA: TGTGCCAGCAGCCCCGGACAGGCGGGGACTGAAGCTTTCTTT. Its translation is CASSPGQAGTEAFF.

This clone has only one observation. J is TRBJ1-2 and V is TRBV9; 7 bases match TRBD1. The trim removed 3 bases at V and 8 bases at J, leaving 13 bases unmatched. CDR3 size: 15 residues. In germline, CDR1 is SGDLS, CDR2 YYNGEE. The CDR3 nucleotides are TGTGCCAGCAGCGGGGGACAGCCGAAAGTCCCCGGCTACACCTTC. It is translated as CASSGGQPKVPGYTF.

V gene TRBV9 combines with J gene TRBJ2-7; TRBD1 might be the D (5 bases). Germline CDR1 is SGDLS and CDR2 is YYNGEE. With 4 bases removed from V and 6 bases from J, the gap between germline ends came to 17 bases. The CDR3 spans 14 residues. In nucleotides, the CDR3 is TGTGCCAGCAGCCCCGGACAAGGGCGTAGCGAGCAGTACTTC. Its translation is CASSPGQGRSEQYF.

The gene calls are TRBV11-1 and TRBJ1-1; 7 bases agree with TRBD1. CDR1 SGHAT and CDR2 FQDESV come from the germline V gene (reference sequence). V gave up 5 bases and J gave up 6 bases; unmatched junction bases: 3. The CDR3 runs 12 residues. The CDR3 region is CASSPDRAEAFF. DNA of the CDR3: TGTGCCAGCAGCCCAGACAGGGCTGAAGCTTTCTTT.

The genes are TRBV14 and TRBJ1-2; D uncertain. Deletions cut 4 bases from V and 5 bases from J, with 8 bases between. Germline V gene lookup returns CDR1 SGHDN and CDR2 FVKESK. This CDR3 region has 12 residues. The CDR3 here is CASSPGLYGYTF. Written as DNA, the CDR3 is TGTGCCAGCAGCCCCGGTCTTTATGGCTACACCTTC.

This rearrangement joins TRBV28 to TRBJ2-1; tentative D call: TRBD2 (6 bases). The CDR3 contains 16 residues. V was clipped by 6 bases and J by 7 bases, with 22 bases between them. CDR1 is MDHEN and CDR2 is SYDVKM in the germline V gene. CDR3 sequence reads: CASSPLEGGSGNEQFF. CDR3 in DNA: TGTGCCAGCAGCCCCCTTGAGGGAGGCAGCGGGAATGAGCAGTTCTTC. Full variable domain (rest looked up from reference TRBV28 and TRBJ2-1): DVKVTQSSRYLVKRTGEKVFLECVQDMDHENMFWYRQDPGLGLRLIYFSYDVKMKEKGDIPEGYSVSREKKERFSLILESASTNQTSMYLCASSPLEGGSGNEQFFGPGTRLTVL.

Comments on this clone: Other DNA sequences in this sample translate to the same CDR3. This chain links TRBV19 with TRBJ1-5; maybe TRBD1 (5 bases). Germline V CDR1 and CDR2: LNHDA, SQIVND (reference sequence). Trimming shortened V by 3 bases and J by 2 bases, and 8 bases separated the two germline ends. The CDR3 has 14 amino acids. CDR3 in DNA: TGTGCCAGTAGTATTACGGGGGGCAATCAGCCCCAGCATTTT. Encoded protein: CASSITGGNQPQHF. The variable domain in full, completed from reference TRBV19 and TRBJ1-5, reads DGGITQSPKYLFRKEGQNVTLSCEQNLNHDAMYWYRQDPGQGLRLIYYSQIVNDFQKGDIAEGYSVSREKKESFPLTVTSAQKNPTAFYLCASSITGGNQPQHFGDGTRLSIL.

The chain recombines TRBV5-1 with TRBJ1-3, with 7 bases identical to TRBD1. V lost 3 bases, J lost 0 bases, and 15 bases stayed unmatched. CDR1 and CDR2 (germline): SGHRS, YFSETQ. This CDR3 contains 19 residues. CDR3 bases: TGCGCCAGCAGCTCTCAACCTGGGACAGCACTACACTCTGGAAACACCATATATTTT. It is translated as CASSSQPGTALHSGNTIYF.

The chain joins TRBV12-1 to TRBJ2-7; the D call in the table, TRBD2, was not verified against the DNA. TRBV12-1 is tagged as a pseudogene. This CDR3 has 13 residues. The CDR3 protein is CASSWREGYEQYF. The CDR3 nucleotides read TGTGCCAGCAGCTGGCGGGAGGGCTACGAGCAGTACTTC.

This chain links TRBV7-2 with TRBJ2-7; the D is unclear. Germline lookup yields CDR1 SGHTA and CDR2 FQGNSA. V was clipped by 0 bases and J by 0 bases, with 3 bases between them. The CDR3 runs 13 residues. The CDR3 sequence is CASSLANSYEQYF. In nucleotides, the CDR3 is TGTGCCAGCAGCTTAGCTAACTCCTACGAGCAGTACTTC.

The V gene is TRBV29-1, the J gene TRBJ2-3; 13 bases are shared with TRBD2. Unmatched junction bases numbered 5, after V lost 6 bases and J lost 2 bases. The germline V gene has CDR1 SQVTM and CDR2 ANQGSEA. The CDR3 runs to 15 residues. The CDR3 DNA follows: TGCAGCGTCCTAGGGACTAGCGGGACCACAGATACGCAGTATTTT. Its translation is CSVLGTSGTTDTQYF.

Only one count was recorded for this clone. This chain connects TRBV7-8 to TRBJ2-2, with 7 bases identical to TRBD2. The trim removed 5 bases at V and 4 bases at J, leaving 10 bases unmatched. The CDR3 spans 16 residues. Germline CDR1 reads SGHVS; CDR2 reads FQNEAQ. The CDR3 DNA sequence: TGTGCCAGCAGCCCTCGGGTAGGCGGGGGCACCGGGGAGCTGTTTTTT. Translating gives CASSPRVGGGTGELFF.